This record looks at one T cell receptor (beta chain) sequence and its context. Its antigen is currently unknown. This entry is derived from a study of OX40 agonist ivuxolimab in advanced cancers. About the study: The patients got ivuxolimab, which is an agonistic anti-OX40 (CD134) antibody. Study-level points and caveats: CD4+ T cells averaged fewer expanded clones than CD8+ T cells.

TCRdb's table, derived via immunoSEQ multiplex PCR, lists solely in-frame clones and lacks some. The data show 30,000 or so clones, 85% to 95% seen once. Individuals having autoimmune disease history or systemic immunosuppression were not enrolled. Sequenced here: CD4+ or CD8+ T cells sorted from blood, sampled in a trial of the OX40 agonist ivuxolimab. The sequence derives from an adult with an advanced solid tumor such as melanoma, head and neck, liver or kidney cancer.

The chain's CDR3 is CASSARQGPPAGYTF. In DNA, the CDR3 is TGTGCCAGCAGCGCACGACAGGGACCTCCGGCTGGCTACACCTTC. This chain links TRBV11-1 with TRBJ1-2, with 7 bases lining up with TRBD1. Germline CDR1 SGHAT, CDR2 FQDESV (reference sequence). This CDR3 is built from 15 residues. V dropped 5 bases and J dropped 7; count of bases not matched to a gene: 13.